This T cell receptor beta chain came from a study of blood T cell repertoires in COVID-19. Study in general: Italy, Spain and the United States were the sources of the convalescent and acute COVID-19 samples. PBMCs, B-cell-depleted T cells, or T cells were the source of the cDNA or gDNA that made up the material.

The CDR3 totals 12 residues. V lost 6 bases, J lost 8 bases, and 13 bases lay in between. Germline CDR1 reads MDHEN; CDR2 reads SYDVKM. TCRdb's table, derived via immunoSEQ multiplex PCR, lists solely in-frame clones and lacks some. The sample has 55,000 to 95,000 clones; roughly 80% are singletons. The chain is built from TRBV28 and TRBJ1-2; D unclear. Sequencing was done on a sample of peripheral blood. This sequence was found in a woman between 55 and 75 years old with acute or convalescent COVID-19. CDR3 loop: CASRPPGLGYTF. The CDR3 DNA sequence: TGTGCCAGCAGACCCCCGGGGTTAGGCTACACCTTC.